One sample yielded the 4 T cell receptor beta chains listed below, sequenced in a study of identical twins. TCRdb passed the 5' RACE reads through MiXCR, listing each CDR3 protein once. Among approximately 240,000 distinct CDR3 sequences listed, roughly an eighth were seen once. Source material: memory (CD45RO+) T cells sorted from blood. Receptors originate from a young woman in good health.

This clonotype came up a few times. The chain employs TRBV10-3 and TRBJ2-1; TRBD2 matches at 10 bases. Germline V gives CDR1 ENHRY, CDR2 SYGVKD. The CDR3 covers 15 residues. The trim removed 5 bases at V and 8 bases at J, leaving 9 bases unmatched. The CDR3: CAISNLAGAVDEQFF. CDR3 bases: TGTGCCATCAGTAATCTAGCGGGAGCGGTCGATGAGCAGTTCTTC.

The chain has TRBV27 and TRBJ2-6; D not resolved. With 0 bases removed from V and 0 bases from J, the gap between germline ends came to 6 bases. Germline V CDR1 and CDR2: MNHEY, SMNVEV (reference sequence). CDR3 length: 16 residues. CDR3 sequence reads: CASSLSRGSGANVLTF. CDR3 nucleotides: TGTGCCAGCAGTTTATCGAGAGGCTCTGGGGCCAACGTCCTGACTTTC.

The rearrangement joins TRBV5-1 to TRBJ1-4; TRBD1 matches 9 bases. The junction had 5 bases not matched to a gene; V was cut back by 0 bases and J by 5 bases. Per the germline V gene, CDR1 is SGHRS and CDR2 is YFSETQ. The CDR3 is 16 residues long. This CDR3 reads CASSLAGTGLNEKLFF. The CDR3 region has the DNA TGCGCCAGCAGCTTGGCCGGGACAGGGCTGAATGAAAAACTGTTTTTT.

The chain carries TRBV6-5 and TRBJ2-3, with a possible D match to TRBD2 (7 bases). Trimming removed 3 bases from V and 0 bases from J, with 19 bases in between. Germline-derived CDR1 and CDR2 are MNHEY and SVGAGI. This CDR3 is built from 18 residues. The CDR3 nucleotides are TGTGCCAGCAGTTATCCTTCGCGGGGGCACACTAGCACAGATACGCAGTATTTT. It is translated as CASSYPSRGHTSTDTQYF.